These 15 T cell receptor beta chains were sequenced from one sample in a study of cytomegalovirus exposure and HLA in healthy donors. Both 60 Vbeta primers and 13 Jbeta primers went into the PCR. TCRdb keeps only in-frame clones here, not all; method: immunoSEQ multiplex PCR. The sample yields 200,000 or so clones, 70% to 90% seen once. Material: PBMCs. These receptors were obtained from a human donor in good health.

The J gene is TRBJ1-5, the V gene TRBV25-1, with 11 positions matching TRBD1. This CDR3 region has 17 residues. V was pared by 8 bases and J by 0 bases, with 9 bases of the junction left unmatched. Per the germline V gene, CDR1 is MGHDK and CDR2 is SYGVNS. The CDR3 reads CASSPGQGVISNQPQHF. The CDR3 DNA is TGTGCCAGCTCTCCGGGACAGGGGGTTATTAGCAATCAGCCCCAGCATTTT.

For the CDR3, the DNA is TGCAGCGGGAAGAGCACAGATACGCAGTATTTT. Amino acid sequence: CSGKSTDTQYF. V is TRBV20-1 and J is TRBJ2-3, with D maybe TRBD2 (5 bases). The CDR3 is made up of 11 amino acids. CDR1 and CDR2 (germline): DFQATT, SNEGSKA (reference sequence).

This sequence joins TRBV11-2 and TRBJ1-2; 7 nucleotides align to TRBD1. The ends lost 6 bases at V and 7 bases at J; junction bases unmatched: 11. The CDR3 extends over 14 amino acids. The germline V gene has CDR1 SGHAT and CDR2 FQNNGV. CDR3 residues: CASSSFEGAGGYTF. The CDR3 nucleotides read TGTGCCAGCAGTTCCTTCGAGGGGGCAGGTGGCTACACCTTC.

V is TRBV27 and J is TRBJ2-5, with TRBD2 matching over 11 bases. The CDR3 has 16 residues. Germline V CDR1 and CDR2: MNHEY, SMNVEV (reference sequence). Unmatched junction bases numbered 9, after V lost 4 bases and J lost 5 bases. Here the CDR3 reads CASSSTSGNIMETQYF. The CDR3 DNA reads as TGTGCCAGCAGTTCGACTAGCGGGAACATTATGGAGACCCAGTACTTC.

The genes are TRBV6-5 and TRBJ1-1; D may be TRBD1 (5 bases). The CDR3 runs 11 residues. The V and J ends lost 11 bases and 10 bases respectively, with 17 bases between them. Germline CDR1 reads MNHEY; CDR2 reads SVGAGI. This CDR3 reads CAPGFNGGAFF. The DNA for the CDR3 is TGTGCCCCAGGGTTTAACGGGGGAGCTTTCTTT.

This clone was observed a handful of times. This chain links TRBV6-5 with TRBJ1-1, with D perhaps matching TRBD1 (5 bases). Germline loops: CDR1 MNHEY, CDR2 SVGAGI. This CDR3 contains 15 residues. Trimming removed 5 bases at V and 3 bases at J, with 16 bases between. This CDR3 is CASSNDLGEDTEAFF. CDR3 in DNA: TGTGCCAGCAGTAATGATTTGGGGGAGGACACTGAAGCTTTCTTT.

V gene TRBV10-3 combines with J gene TRBJ2-3, with D hard to call. The CDR3 runs 11 residues. The V and J ends lost 6 bases and 7 bases respectively, with 8 bases between them. Germline V gives CDR1 ENHRY, CDR2 SYGVKD. The CDR3: CAISYKYTQYF. CDR3 DNA sequence: TGTGCCATCAGCTATAAGTATACGCAGTATTTT.

This chain joins TRBV5-1 and TRBJ1-1; no clear D. V was clipped by 10 bases and J by 8 bases, with 18 bases between them. Germline V gene sequence: CDR1 SGHRS, CDR2 YFSETQ. The CDR3 length is 12 residues. CDR3 protein: CACRLGSAEAFF. CDR3 nucleotide sequence: TGCGCCTGCCGCCTCGGGTCAGCCGAAGCTTTCTTT.

The V and J genes are TRBV7-9 and TRBJ2-7; TRBD2 agrees at 12 bases. This CDR3 contains 14 residues. Germline-derived CDR1 and CDR2 are SEHNR and FQNEAQ (reference sequence). V dropped 5 bases and J dropped 5; count of bases not matched to a gene: 4. CDR3 amino acids: CASSTSGRMHEQYF. In DNA form, the CDR3 reads TGTGCCAGCAGCACTAGCGGGAGGATGCACGAGCAGTACTTC. The whole variable domain, filled in from reference TRBV7-9 and TRBJ2-7, reads DTGVSQNPRHKITKRGQNVTFRCDPISEHNRLYWYRQTLGQGPEFLTYFQNEAQLEKSRLLSDRFSAERPKGSFSTLEIQRTEQGDSAMYLCASSTSGRMHEQYFGPGTRLTVT.

The chain joins TRBV10-3 to TRBJ2-1; 11 bases match TRBD2. The CDR3 sequence is 17 residues long. Unmatched junction bases numbered 8, after V lost 3 bases and J lost 4 bases. CDR1 is ENHRY and CDR2 is SYGVKD in the germline V gene. Here the CDR3 reads CAISDLAGGRGYNEQFF. The CDR3 DNA reads as TGTGCCATCAGTGATTTAGCGGGAGGGCGAGGATACAATGAGCAGTTCTTC.

Remarks on this clone: The identical CDR3 is also encoded by other nucleotide sequences in the sample. The chain recombines TRBV19 with TRBJ2-3, with D uncertain. The CDR3 runs to 11 residues. The V end was cut by 3 bases, the J end by 4 bases, with 2 bases between. Germline V lookup: CDR1 LNHDA, CDR2 SQIVND (reference sequence). The CDR3 DNA is TGTGCCAGTAGTATCTCAGATACGCAGTATTTT. It is translated as CASSISDTQYF.

The CDR3 reads CASSWGLIIRNEQYF. DNA for the CDR3: TGTGCCAGCAGCTGGGGACTTATTATAAGGAACGAGCAGTACTTC. The chain carries TRBV7-2 and TRBJ2-7; maybe TRBD2 (6 bases). Germline V gene data show CDR1 as SGHTA and CDR2 as FQGNSA. V lost 4 bases to trimming and J lost 5 bases, with 18 bases between them. The length of the CDR3 is 15 residues.

The CDR3 region has the DNA TGCAGCGTCGGGATAGCGGGAGGGCCTAGCGAGCAGTACTTC. The encoded protein is CSVGIAGGPSEQYF. V usage is TRBV29-1 and J usage is TRBJ2-7; the match to TRBD2 covers 11 bases. The germline CDR1 and CDR2 sequences are SQVTM and ANQGSEA. The length of the CDR3 is 14 residues. The V segment lost 6 bases and the J segment 6 bases; nucleotides outside the gene matches: 10.

This clone was observed a few times. The chain employs TRBV4-1 and TRBJ2-1, with 9 nucleotides matching TRBD1. The CDR3 has 16 amino acids. Germline-derived CDR1 and CDR2 are MGHRA and YSYEKL. The V segment lost 2 bases and the J segment 5 bases; nucleotides outside the gene matches: 7. In DNA form, the CDR3 reads TGCGCCAGCAGCCAACTATACCGGGACAGGGACAATGAGCAGTTCTTC. Translation: CASSQLYRDRDNEQFF.

J is TRBJ1-2 and V is TRBV7-9; D might be TRBD1 (6 bases). The germline V gene encodes CDR1 SEHNR and CDR2 FQNEAQ (reference sequence). The germline V and J ends were trimmed by 3 bases and 4 bases, with 12 bases remaining between them. The CDR3 has 14 amino acids. The DNA for the CDR3 is TGTGCCAGCAGCTTTGGGGGCTCCGGCTATGGCTACACCTTC. It yields the protein CASSFGGSGYGYTF.